This T cell receptor (beta chain) comes out of a study of blood T cell repertoires in COVID-19 (dated by TCRdb to 2019 to 2021). Regarding the study in general: Samples covering the acute and convalescent phases of COVID-19 were provided by collaborators in the United States, Italy and Spain. Where available, HLA class I and class II types were taken from metadata supplied by the sample provider and were not determined by assay-based typing. The prospective study material was composed of cDNA or gDNA derived from T cells, B-cell-depleted T cells, or PBMCs. The sample metadata nearly always contained a de-identified subject ID, COVID-19 status, age in years and sex. The repertoires were made available in a free public database intended to serve as a resource for research on the immune response to SARS-CoV-2. Deeply sampled blood TCRbeta repertoires from subjects exposed to, actively infected with, or recovered from COVID-19 were included in the dataset. The samples were drawn from the first 160 participants of the ongoing ImmuneRACE study and from some 1,300 subjects provided by 6 global collaborators. Study-wide findings and limitations: The amount of clinical and demographic metadata varied by source and participant and was provided uncurated.

Details on this clone: Its antigen is still unknown. No quality values exist for individual bases; no much larger clone is one base distant.

Each collaborating institution followed its own protocols to collect whole blood in K2EDTA tubes. For TCRbeta analysis, collaborator samples were shipped as frozen whole blood, as isolated PBMCs, or as DNA extracted from either sample type. The germline V gene encodes CDR1 MNHEY and CDR2 SVGAGI. The CDR3 spans 14 residues, from the cysteine through the phenylalanine. The read is trimmed to its CDR3 DNA, 42 bases read in frame from base 1. V ends up 6 bases short and J 4 bases short, with an unmatched junction base count of 6. The immunoSEQ Assay, a bias-controlled multiplex PCR, was used to amplify TCRbeta CDR3 regions from genomic DNA. On the study's bioinformatics: Nucleated cell counts per sample were estimated from amplification of reference gene primers within the assay. Sequence reads were collapsed and filtered to measure the absolute abundance of every unique TCRbeta CDR3 rearrangement. Productive Simpson clonality was computed per sample as the square root of Simpson's diversity index over productive rearrangements. What TCRdb holds here is the immuneACCESS table cut down to in-frame rearrangements. Part of the clones is not present; checked against another copy, under half of the missing clones reflect an unresolved V gene, and the others are unexplained. The V and J calls and clone size come from that table; D and trimming were worked out from the DNA. The sample includes about 380,000 clones, with around 84% observed a single time. The ten largest clones capture approximately 3.7% of the sample.

The material sequenced was peripheral blood. This receptor was taken from a young woman with acute or convalescent COVID-19. This sequence uses TRBV6-5 and TRBJ2-7; TRBD1 lines up with 10 middle nucleotides. The CDR3 has the sequence CASRRQGAGYEQYF. The sequenced DNA: TGTGCCAGCAGGCGACAGGGGGCGGGTTACGAGCAGTACTTC.